The 20 T cell receptor beta chains presented below share a single source sample, sequenced in a study of T cell clusters in autoimmune cytopenias. Multiplex touch-down PCR amplified TRB using TRB-A and TRB-B pools in one tube. TCRdb reanalyzed the multiplex PCR reads and collapses them to one entry per CDR3 protein, without DNA. The specimen's table records roughly 5,800 distinct CDR3 sequences. Each sample's input was 200 to 300 ng genomic DNA, roughly 40,000 genome equivalents. In addition, the sample was reused for a study of T cell repertoires in aging, cancer and after chemotherapy.

Specimen: peripheral blood. The receptor source for this set is a human donor in good health.

The J gene is TRBJ1-1, the V gene TRBV12-3 or TRBV12-4. The CDR3 consists of 13 residues. The CDR3 region is CASSKGPFSEAFF.

This clonotype counts as medium-sized by frequency. The chain couples TRBV29-1 to TRBJ1-1; TCRdb gives TRBD1 as the D gene, but with no DNA this cannot be confirmed. Germline V gene sequence: CDR1 SQVTM, CDR2 ANQGSEA. The length of the CDR3 is 13 residues. CDR3 sequence: CSVERAGGAEAFF.

This chain's CDR3 is CASSPLVGNTEAFF. This chain joins TRBV7-3 and TRBJ1-1; the D call of TRBD1 rests on TCRdb alone, since no DNA is present to check it. CDR1 is SGHTA and CDR2 is FQGTGA in the germline V gene. CDR3 length: 14 amino acids. The whole variable domain, filled in from reference TRBV7-3 and TRBJ1-1, reads GAGVSQTPSNKVTEKGKYVELRCDPISGHTALYWYRQSLGQGPEFLIYFQGTGAADDSGLPNDRFFAVRPEGSVSTLKIQRTERGDSAVYLCASSPLVGNTEAFFGQGTRLTVV.

This clonotype is deemed medium-sized by its frequency. The chain couples TRBV5-5 to TRBJ1-2; TCRdb gives TRBD1 as the D gene, but with no DNA this cannot be confirmed. Germline CDR1 is SGHKS and CDR2 is YYEKEE (reference sequence). This CDR3 has 12 residues. The chain's CDR3 is CASSFRVEGYTF.

This clonotype is identified as medium-sized from frequency. The rearrangement joins TRBV19 to TRBJ2-7; the D gene TCRdb calls, TRBD2, cannot be checked with no DNA. The CDR3 covers 13 residues. Per germline, CDR1 LNHDA and CDR2 SQIVND (reference sequence). CDR3 residues: CASSIRLGGEQYF.

By frequency, this clonotype is medium-sized. V usage is TRBV6-1 and J usage is TRBJ1-6. Germline CDR1 is MNHNS and CDR2 is SASEGT. The CDR3 totals 15 residues. The CDR3 sequence: CAGARDPSYNSPLHF.

This clonotype shows up as medium-sized (0.01 to 0.1%) by frequency. The rearrangement uses TRBV10-3 and TRBJ2-1. The CDR3 runs to 14 residues. Germline V lookup: CDR1 ENHRY, CDR2 SYGVKD. CDR3: CATIRGRADNEQFF.

This clonotype ranks as medium-sized in terms of frequency. V usage is TRBV12-3 or TRBV12-4 and J usage is TRBJ1-3; the D call from TCRdb, TRBD1, cannot be confirmed without DNA. This CDR3 is 15 amino acids long. CDR3 loop: CASSRTGGGGNTIYF.

The rearrangement uses TRBV11-1 and TRBJ1-2; TCRdb's D call, TRBD1, is unchecked because there is no DNA. Germline V gene data show CDR1 as SGHAT and CDR2 as FQDESV (reference sequence). The CDR3 loop spans 13 amino acids. The CDR3 sequence is CASSPGQGWGYTF.

In terms of frequency, this clonotype is medium-sized. The chain couples TRBV5-4 to TRBJ2-3; TCRdb outputs TRBD2, but without DNA this stays unchecked. In germline, CDR1 is SGHNT, CDR2 YYREEE (reference sequence). This CDR3 has 15 amino acids. CDR3 loop: CASKRTSGSPDTQYF.

This clonotype is classed as medium-sized (0.01 to 0.1%) by frequency. The chain joins TRBV5-5 to TRBJ1-6; the D gene TCRdb calls, TRBD1, cannot be checked with no DNA. Per germline, CDR1 SGHKS and CDR2 YYEKEE (reference sequence). The length of the CDR3 is 15 residues. The CDR3 sequence: CASSLDWSAVSPLHF. Combining the CDR3 with reference TRBV5-5 and TRBJ1-6 gives the whole variable domain DAGVTQSPTHLIKTRGQQVTLRCSPISGHKSVSWYQQVLGQGPQFIFQYYEKEERGRGNFPDRFSARQFPNYSSELNVNALLLGDSALYLCASSLDWSAVSPLHFGNGTRLTVT.

This chain joins TRBV20-1 and TRBJ1-3; TCRdb outputs TRBD1, but without DNA this stays unchecked. CDR3 size: 13 residues. From germline, CDR1 is DFQATT and CDR2 SNEGSKA (reference sequence). CDR3 sequence reads: CSAEQVSGNTIYF.

Frequency places this clonotype as medium-sized. The gene calls are TRBV5-4 and TRBJ1-1. This CDR3 spans 14 amino acids. Germline V lookup: CDR1 SGHNT, CDR2 YYREEE (reference sequence). CDR3 sequence reads: CASSLEQLNTEAFF. Combining the CDR3 with reference TRBV5-4 and TRBJ1-1 gives the whole variable domain ETGVTQSPTHLIKTRGQQVTLRCSSQSGHNTVSWYQQALGQGPQFIFQYYREEENGRGNFPPRFSGLQFPNYSSELNVNALELDDSALYLCASSLEQLNTEAFFGQGTRLTVV.

Its frequency marks this clonotype as medium-sized. This rearrangement joins TRBV5-5 to TRBJ1-1. The V gene's germline CDR1 is SGHKS and CDR2 YYEKEE (reference sequence). The CDR3 is 13 residues long. CDR3 region: CASSPRFNTEAFF.

This clonotype registers medium-sized (0.01 to 0.1%) by frequency. The V call is TRBV6-2 or TRBV6-3, the J call TRBJ1-5; with no DNA, the TCRdb D assignment of TRBD1 cannot be verified. This CDR3 has 14 amino acids. Germline assignment: CDR1 MNHEY and CDR2 SVGEGT. The CDR3 region is CASRGTGGNQPQHF.

The chain joins TRBV29-1 to TRBJ2-6; TCRdb outputs TRBD1, but without DNA this stays unchecked. Germline-derived CDR1 and CDR2 are SQVTM and ANQGSEA. The CDR3 covers 12 residues. CDR3 loop: CSVPGGANVLTF.

The rearrangement joins TRBV7-2 to TRBJ2-1. Germline CDR1 is SGHTA and CDR2 is FQGNSA. The CDR3 is 15 amino acids. Here the CDR3 reads CASSLDPGLLNEQFF.

Judged by frequency, this clonotype is medium-sized. The chain is built from TRBV6-5 and TRBJ2-2; TCRdb's assignment of TRBD2 cannot be checked, as there is no DNA. Germline V lookup: CDR1 MNHEY, CDR2 SVGAGI. The CDR3 is made up of 16 amino acids. CDR3 residues: CASTHSSQVNTGELFF.

This clonotype ranks as medium-sized in terms of frequency. The chain uses TRBV6-6 and TRBJ2-7. The CDR3 totals 12 residues. CDR1 is MNHNY, CDR2 SVGAGI, per germline (reference sequence). CDR3 amino acids: CASSRGAYEQYF.

This clonotype is classed as medium-sized (0.01 to 0.1%) by frequency. The chain recombines TRBV12-3 or TRBV12-4 with TRBJ2-1. The CDR3 spans 15 residues. The CDR3 reads CASSLVGNFYNEQFF.